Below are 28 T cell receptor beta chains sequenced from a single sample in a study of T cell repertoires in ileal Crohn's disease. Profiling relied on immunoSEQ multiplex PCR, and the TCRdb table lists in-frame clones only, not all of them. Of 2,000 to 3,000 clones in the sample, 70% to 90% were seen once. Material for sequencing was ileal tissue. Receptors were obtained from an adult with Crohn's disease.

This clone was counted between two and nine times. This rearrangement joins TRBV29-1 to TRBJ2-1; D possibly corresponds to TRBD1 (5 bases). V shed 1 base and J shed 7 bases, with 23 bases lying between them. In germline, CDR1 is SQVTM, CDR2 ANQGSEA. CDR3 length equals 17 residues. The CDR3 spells CSVEGIRGRKSWNEQFF. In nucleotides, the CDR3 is TGCAGCGTTGAAGGGATTAGGGGCAGAAAAAGTTGGAATGAGCAGTTCTTC.

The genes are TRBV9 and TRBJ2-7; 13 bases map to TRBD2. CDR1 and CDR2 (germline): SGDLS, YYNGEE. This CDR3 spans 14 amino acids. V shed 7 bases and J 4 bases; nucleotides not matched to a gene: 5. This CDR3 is CASSTGLAGYEQYF. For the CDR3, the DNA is TGTGCCAGCTCGACGGGACTAGCGGGATACGAGCAGTACTTC.

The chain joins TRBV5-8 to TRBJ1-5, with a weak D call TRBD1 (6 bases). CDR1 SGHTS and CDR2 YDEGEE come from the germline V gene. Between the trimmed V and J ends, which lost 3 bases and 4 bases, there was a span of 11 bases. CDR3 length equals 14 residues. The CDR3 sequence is CASSWGALNQPQHF. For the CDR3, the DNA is TGTGCCAGCAGCTGGGGGGCATTGAATCAGCCCCAGCATTTT.

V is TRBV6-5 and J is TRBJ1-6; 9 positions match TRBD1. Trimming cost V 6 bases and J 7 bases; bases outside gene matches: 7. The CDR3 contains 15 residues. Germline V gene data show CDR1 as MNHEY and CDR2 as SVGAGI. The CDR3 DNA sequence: TGTGCCAGCAGGCCCGCGACAGGGGGAAATTCACCCCTCCACTTT. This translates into CASRPATGGNSPLHF.

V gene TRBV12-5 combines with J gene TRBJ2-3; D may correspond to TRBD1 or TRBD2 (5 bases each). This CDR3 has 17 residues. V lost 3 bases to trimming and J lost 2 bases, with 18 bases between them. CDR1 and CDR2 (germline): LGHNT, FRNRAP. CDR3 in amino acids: CASGLPRGDGATDTQYF. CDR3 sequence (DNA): TGTGCTAGTGGTTTACCTCGGGGTGACGGGGCCACAGATACGCAGTATTTT. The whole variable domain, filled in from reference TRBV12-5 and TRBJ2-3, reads DARVTQTPRHKVTEMGQEVTMRCQPILGHNTVFWYRQTMMQGLELLAYFRNRAPLDDSGMPKDRFSAEMPDATLATLKIQPSEPRDSAVYFCASGLPRGDGATDTQYFGPGTRLTVL.

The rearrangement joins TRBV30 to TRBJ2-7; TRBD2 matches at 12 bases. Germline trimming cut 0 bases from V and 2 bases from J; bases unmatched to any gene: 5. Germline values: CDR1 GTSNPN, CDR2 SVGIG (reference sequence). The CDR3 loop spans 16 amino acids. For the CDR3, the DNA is TGTGCCTGGAGTGTAGGGACTAGCGGGCGAACCTACGAGCAGTACTTC. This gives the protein CAWSVGTSGRTYEQYF.

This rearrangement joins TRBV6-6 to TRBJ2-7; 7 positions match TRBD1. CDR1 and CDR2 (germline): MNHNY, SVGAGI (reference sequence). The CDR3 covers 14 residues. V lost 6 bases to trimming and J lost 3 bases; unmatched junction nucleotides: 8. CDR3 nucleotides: TGTGCCAGCAGCCGAAGGCAGGGGGACTACGAGCAGTACTTC. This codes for CASSRRQGDYEQYF.

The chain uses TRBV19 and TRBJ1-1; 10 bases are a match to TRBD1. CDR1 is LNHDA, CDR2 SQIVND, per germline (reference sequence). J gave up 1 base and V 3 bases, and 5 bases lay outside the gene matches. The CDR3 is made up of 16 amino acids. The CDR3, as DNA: TGTGCCAGTAGTATGTTGACAGGGGGCTCGAACACTGAAGCTTTCTTT. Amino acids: CASSMLTGGSNTEAFF.

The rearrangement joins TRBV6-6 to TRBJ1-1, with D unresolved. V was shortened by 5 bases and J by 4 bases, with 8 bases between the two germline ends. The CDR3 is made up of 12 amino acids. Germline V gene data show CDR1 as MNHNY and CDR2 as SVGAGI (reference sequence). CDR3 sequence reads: CASSRAATEAFF. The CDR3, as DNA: TGTGCCAGCAGTCGGGCCGCCACTGAAGCTTTCTTT.

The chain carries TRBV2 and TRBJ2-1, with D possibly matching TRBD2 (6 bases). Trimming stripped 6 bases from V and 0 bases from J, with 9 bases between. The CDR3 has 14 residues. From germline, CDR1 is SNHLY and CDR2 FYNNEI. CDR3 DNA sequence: TGTGCCAGCAGACGGGGGAGCTCCTACAATGAGCAGTTCTTC. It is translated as CASRRGSSYNEQFF. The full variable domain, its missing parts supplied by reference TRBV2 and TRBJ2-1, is EPEVTQTPSHQVTQMGQEVILRCVPISNHLYFYWYRQILGQKVEFLVSFYNNEISEKSEIFDDQFSVERPDGSNFTLKIRSTKLEDSAMYFCASRRGSSYNEQFFGPGTRLTVL.

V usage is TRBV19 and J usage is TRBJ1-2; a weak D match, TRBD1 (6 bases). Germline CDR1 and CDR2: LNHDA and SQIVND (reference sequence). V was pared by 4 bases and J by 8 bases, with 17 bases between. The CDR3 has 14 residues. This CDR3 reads CASSKVDRQGGYTF. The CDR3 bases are TGTGCCAGTAGTAAAGTTGATCGGCAGGGGGGCTACACCTTC.

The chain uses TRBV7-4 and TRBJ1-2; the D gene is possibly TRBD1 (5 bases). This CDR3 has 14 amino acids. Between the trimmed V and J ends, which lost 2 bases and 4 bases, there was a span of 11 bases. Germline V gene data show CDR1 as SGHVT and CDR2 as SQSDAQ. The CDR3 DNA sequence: TGTGCCAGCAGCTTAAGACAGAGCTCCTATGGCTACACCTTC. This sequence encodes CASSLRQSSYGYTF.

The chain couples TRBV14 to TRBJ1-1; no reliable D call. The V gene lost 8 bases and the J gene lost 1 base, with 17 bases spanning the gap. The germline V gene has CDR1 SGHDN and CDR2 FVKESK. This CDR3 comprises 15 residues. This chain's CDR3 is CASGLRGRPNTEAFF. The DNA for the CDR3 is TGTGCCAGCGGCCTTAGAGGCAGACCGAACACTGAAGCTTTCTTT.

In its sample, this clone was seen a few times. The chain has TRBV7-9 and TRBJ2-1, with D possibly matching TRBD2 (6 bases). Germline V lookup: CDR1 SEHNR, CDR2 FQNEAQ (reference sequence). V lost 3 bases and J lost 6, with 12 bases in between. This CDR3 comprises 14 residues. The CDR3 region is CASSFAGFLNEQFF. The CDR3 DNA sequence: TGTGCCAGCAGCTTTGCGGGGTTTCTCAATGAGCAGTTCTTC.

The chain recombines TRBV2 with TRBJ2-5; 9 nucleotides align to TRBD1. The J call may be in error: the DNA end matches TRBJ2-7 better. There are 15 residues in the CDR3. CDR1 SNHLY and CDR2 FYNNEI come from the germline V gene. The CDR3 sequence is CASSEQGQGPYEQYF. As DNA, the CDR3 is TGTGCCAGCAGTGAACAGGGACAGGGACCCTACGAGCAGTACTTC.

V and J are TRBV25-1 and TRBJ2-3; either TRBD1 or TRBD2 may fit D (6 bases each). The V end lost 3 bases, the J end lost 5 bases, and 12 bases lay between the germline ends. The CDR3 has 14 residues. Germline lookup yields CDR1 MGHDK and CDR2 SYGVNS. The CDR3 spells CASSDWGAGDTQYF. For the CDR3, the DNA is TGTGCCAGCAGTGATTGGGGGGCCGGAGATACGCAGTATTTT. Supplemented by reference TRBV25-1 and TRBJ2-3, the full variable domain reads EADIYQTPRYLVIGTGKKITLECSQTMGHDKMYWYQQDPGMELHLIHYSYGVNSTEKGDLSSESTVSRIRTEHFPLTLESARPSHTSQYLCASSDWGAGDTQYFGPGTRLTVL.

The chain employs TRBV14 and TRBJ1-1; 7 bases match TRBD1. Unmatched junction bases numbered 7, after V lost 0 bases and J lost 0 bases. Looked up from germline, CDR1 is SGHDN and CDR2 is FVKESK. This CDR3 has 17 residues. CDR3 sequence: CASSQETDRFMNTEAFF. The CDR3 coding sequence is TGTGCCAGCAGCCAAGAAACGGACAGGTTCATGAACACTGAAGCTTTCTTT.

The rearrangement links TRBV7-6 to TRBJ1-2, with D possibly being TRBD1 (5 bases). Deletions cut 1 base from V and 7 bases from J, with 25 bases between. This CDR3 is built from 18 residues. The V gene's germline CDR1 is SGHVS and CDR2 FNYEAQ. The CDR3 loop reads CASSLEARLGDVYGGYTF. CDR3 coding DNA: TGTGCCAGCAGCTTAGAGGCCCGGTTGGGGGATGTTTACGGTGGCTACACCTTC. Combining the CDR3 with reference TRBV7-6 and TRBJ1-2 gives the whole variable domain GAGVSQSPRYKVTKRGQDVALRCDPISGHVSLYWYRQALGQGPEFLTYFNYEAQQDKSGLPNDRFSAERPEGSISTLTIQRTEQRDSAMYRCASSLEARLGDVYGGYTFGSGTRLTVV.

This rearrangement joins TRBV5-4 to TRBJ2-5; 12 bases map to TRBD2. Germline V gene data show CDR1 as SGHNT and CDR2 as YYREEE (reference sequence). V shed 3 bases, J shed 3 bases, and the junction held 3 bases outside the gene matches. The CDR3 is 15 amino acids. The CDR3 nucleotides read TGTGCCAGCAGCTCTCGACTAGCGGGGGAAGAGACCCAGTACTTC. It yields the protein CASSSRLAGEETQYF.

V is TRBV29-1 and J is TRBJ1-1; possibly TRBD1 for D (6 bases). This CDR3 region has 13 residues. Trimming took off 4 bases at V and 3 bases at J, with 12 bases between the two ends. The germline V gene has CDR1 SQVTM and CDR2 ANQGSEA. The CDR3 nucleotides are TGCAGCGTTGTTGACAGGAGTTACACTGAAGCTTTCTTT. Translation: CSVVDRSYTEAFF.

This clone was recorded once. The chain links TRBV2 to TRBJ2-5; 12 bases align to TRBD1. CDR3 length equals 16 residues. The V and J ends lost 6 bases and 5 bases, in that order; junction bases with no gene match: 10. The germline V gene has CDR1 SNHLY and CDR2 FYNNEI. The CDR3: CASSDRDRGLGETQYF. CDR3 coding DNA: TGTGCCAGCAGCGACCGGGACAGGGGGCTGGGGGAGACCCAGTACTTC.

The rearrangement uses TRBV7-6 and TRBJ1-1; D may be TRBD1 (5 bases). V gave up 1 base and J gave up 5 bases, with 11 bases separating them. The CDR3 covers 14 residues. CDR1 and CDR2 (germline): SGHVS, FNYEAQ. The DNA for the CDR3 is TGTGCCAGCAGCTTAGGGGGGGGAGGGACTGAAGCTTTCTTT. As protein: CASSLGGGGTEAFF.

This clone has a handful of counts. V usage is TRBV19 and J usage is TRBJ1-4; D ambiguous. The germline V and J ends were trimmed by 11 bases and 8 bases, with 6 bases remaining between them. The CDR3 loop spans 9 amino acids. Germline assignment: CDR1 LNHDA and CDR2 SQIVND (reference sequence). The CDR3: CAPGEKLFF. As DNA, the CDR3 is TGTGCCCCCGGGGAAAAACTGTTTTTT.

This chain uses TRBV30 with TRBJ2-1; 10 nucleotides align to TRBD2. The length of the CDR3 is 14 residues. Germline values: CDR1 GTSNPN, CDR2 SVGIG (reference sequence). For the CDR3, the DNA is TGTGCTGAGCGAACTAGCGGGAAATACAATGAGCAGTTCTTC. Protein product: CAERTSGKYNEQFF.

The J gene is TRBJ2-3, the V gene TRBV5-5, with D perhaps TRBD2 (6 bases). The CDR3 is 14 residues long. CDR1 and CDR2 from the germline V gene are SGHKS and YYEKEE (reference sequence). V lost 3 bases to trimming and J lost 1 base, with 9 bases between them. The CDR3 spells CASSSPSGTDTQYF. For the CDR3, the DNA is TGTGCCAGCAGCTCGCCTAGCGGCACAGATACGCAGTATTTT.

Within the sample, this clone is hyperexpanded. In DNA, the CDR3 is TGTGCCAGCAGTTTACTAGCGGGTGGGGCCAACGTCCTGACTTTC. This translates into CASSLLAGGANVLTF. This chain uses TRBV27 with TRBJ2-6; the match to TRBD2 covers 8 bases. CDR3 length equals 15 residues. V was clipped by 2 bases and J by 3 bases; unmatched bases: 0. Germline CDR1 is MNHEY and CDR2 is SMNVEV (reference sequence).

DNA of the CDR3: TGTGCCAGCATAGGTCAAGCGGGAGATAACACCGGGGAGCTGTTTTTT. It specifies CASIGQAGDNTGELFF. The rearrangement links TRBV2 to TRBJ2-2, with 8 bases aligning to TRBD2. The CDR3 consists of 16 residues. Germline CDR1 and CDR2: SNHLY and FYNNEI. Losses at the gene ends were 7 bases for V and 2 bases for J; bases not matched to a gene: 9.

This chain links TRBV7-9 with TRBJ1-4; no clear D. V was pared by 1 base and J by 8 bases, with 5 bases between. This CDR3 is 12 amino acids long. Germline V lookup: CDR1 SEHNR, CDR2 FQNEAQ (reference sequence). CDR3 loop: CASSLEQEKLFF. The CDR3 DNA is TGTGCCAGCAGCTTAGAACAGGAAAAACTGTTTTTT. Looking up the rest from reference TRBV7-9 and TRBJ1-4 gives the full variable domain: DTGVSQNPRHKITKRGQNVTFRCDPISEHNRLYWYRQTLGQGPEFLTYFQNEAQLEKSRLLSDRFSAERPKGSFSTLEIQRTEQGDSAMYLCASSLEQEKLFFGSGTQLSVL.